Reported below is one T cell receptor (beta chain). Its specificity is not known. The approximately 120-subject validation cohort, separate from the roughly 670-subject first cohort, included the donors. This entry comes from a study of cytomegalovirus exposure and HLA in healthy donors. Study observations and caveats: A classifier reportedly called cytomegalovirus status with high sensitivity and specificity.

Clones were read by immunoSEQ multiplex PCR, and TCRdb kept only the in-frame ones, dropping some. The data show roughly 62,000 clones, roughly 90% seen once. CDR3 length: 19 residues. V shed 4 bases and J 7 bases; nucleotides not matched to a gene: 15. Germline lookup yields CDR1 SGHTA and CDR2 FQGNSA. The TCR was taken from a woman under 40 in good health and CMV-seronegative. The chain uses TRBV7-2 and TRBJ2-1; 14 bases line up with TRBD2. The sequenced material came from PBMCs. CDR3 in amino acids: CASSSIGTSGSRGLNEQFF. CDR3 DNA: TGTGCCAGCAGCTCAATAGGGACTAGCGGGAGTCGGGGGTTAAATGAGCAGTTCTTC.